A selection of T cell receptor beta chains follows, all from one sample in a study of identifying expanded T cells in peripheral blood. Assay: immunoSEQ multiplex PCR; the TCRdb copy retains only in-frame clones and omits some. In the table there are around 78,000 clones, 70% to 90% of which are singletons. The sample consisted of blood. The receptors shown here come from a person between 18 and 69 years old in good health. Each CDR3 is given with its conserved first and last residue. Fields, in order: J gene, V gene, clone size, D gene, CDR3 protein, CDR3 DNA. A D gene is named only where the DNA matches it firmly. Not all rows give a size; the values are once, few, many and, for expanded clones, a class.

J: TRBJ1-1
V: TRBV11-1
size: .
D: .
CDR3: CASSLASGNTEAFF
DNA: TGTGCCAGCAGCTTAGCGTCAGGGAACACTGAAGCTTTCTTT

J: TRBJ1-5
V: TRBV6-5
size: .
D: TRBD1
CDR3: CASSYSPGGDQPQHF
DNA: TGTGCCAGCAGTTACTCGCCAGGGGGGGATCAGCCCCAGCATTTT

J: TRBJ2-7
V: TRBV27
size: .
D: .
CDR3: CASSLSPISSYEQYF
DNA: TGTGCCAGCAGTTTATCCCCCATTAGCTCCTACGAGCAGTACTTC

J: TRBJ2-1
V: TRBV10-3
size: .
D: .
CDR3: CAISEQEVSNHLNEQFF
DNA: TGTGCCATCAGTGAGCAGGAGGTATCTAACCATCTCAATGAGCAGTTCTTC

J: TRBJ2-1
V: TRBV19
size: .
D: TRBD2
CDR3: CASSALAGGGYEQFF
DNA: TGTGCCAGTAGTGCCCTAGCGGGAGGAGGATATGAGCAGTTCTTC

J: TRBJ1-3
V: TRBV4-2
size: .
D: .
CDR3: CASSQETVRSGNTIYF
DNA: TGTGCCAGCAGCCAAGAAACGGTAAGAAGTGGAAACACCATATATTTT

J: TRBJ2-5
V: TRBV19
size: few
D: TRBD1
CDR3: CASSKLQGVGETQYF
DNA: TGTGCCAGTAGCAAGCTCCAGGGGGTCGGAGAGACCCAGTACTTC

J: TRBJ2-7
V: TRBV2
size: .
D: .
CDR3: CASRGFEQYF
DNA: TGTGCCAGCAGGGGGTTCGAGCAGTACTTC

J: TRBJ1-5
V: TRBV6-1
size: few
D: .
CDR3: CASSDSGSNQPQHF
DNA: TGTGCCAGCAGTGATTCAGGGAGCAATCAGCCCCAGCATTTT

J: TRBJ1-2
V: TRBV10-3
size: .
D: .
CDR3: CAISESEWIFYYGYTF
DNA: TGTGCCATCAGTGAATCGGAGTGGATCTTCTACTATGGCTACACCTTC

J: TRBJ2-7
V: TRBV28
size: .
D: TRBD1
CDR3: CASSLRDRVSEEQYF
DNA: TGTGCCAGCAGTTTGCGGGACAGGGTATCAGAAGAGCAGTACTTC

J: TRBJ1-2
V: TRBV18
size: few
D: TRBD1
CDR3: CASSPPTGANYGYTF
DNA: TGTGCCAGCTCACCGCCGACAGGGGCTAACTATGGCTACACCTTC

J: TRBJ2-4
V: TRBV19
size: .
D: .
CDR3: CASSEQGDPNIQYF
DNA: TGTGCCAGTAGTGAACAGGGAGACCCAAACATTCAGTACTTC

J: TRBJ2-5
V: TRBV5-1
size: .
D: TRBD2
CDR3: CASSLEPGLAGGETQYF
DNA: TGCGCCAGCAGCTTGGAGCCGGGACTAGCGGGAGGAGAGACCCAGTACTTC

J: TRBJ1-5
V: TRBV28
size: .
D: .
CDR3: CASSTGIGNQPQHF
DNA: TGTGCCAGCAGTACAGGGATCGGCAATCAGCCCCAGCATTTT

J: TRBJ2-2
V: TRBV7-2
size: .
D: .
CDR3: CASSPHTGSWGTGELFF
DNA: TGTGCCAGCAGCCCTCATACAGGCTCCTGGGGCACCGGGGAGCTGTTTTTT

J: TRBJ1-3
V: TRBV5-1
size: .
D: .
CDR3: CASSFRDGLSGNTIYF
DNA: TGCGCCAGCAGCTTCAGGGACGGCCTCTCTGGAAACACCATATATTTT

J: TRBJ2-5
V: TRBV28
size: .
D: .
CDR3: CASTEVAVQETQYF
DNA: TGTGCCAGCACGGAAGTAGCGGTACAAGAGACCCAGTACTTC

J: TRBJ2-7
V: TRBV7-2
size: .
D: TRBD2
CDR3: CASSLVGGASGYEQYF
DNA: TGTGCCAGCAGCTTAGTGGGAGGGGCATCAGGCTACGAGCAGTACTTC

J: TRBJ2-2
V: TRBV9
size: .
D: TRBD2
CDR3: CASKFGGSDAGELFF
DNA: TGTGCCAGCAAGTTTGGCGGGAGTGACGCCGGGGAGCTGTTTTTT

J: TRBJ2-3
V: TRBV5-1
size: few
D: TRBD2
CDR3: CASDVAGAGDTQYF
DNA: TGCGCCAGCGATGTAGCGGGAGCTGGGGATACGCAGTATTTT

J: TRBJ1-4
V: TRBV7-6
size: .
D: .
CDR3: CASSLESGRNEKLFF
DNA: TGTGCCAGCAGCTTAGAATCGGGACGCAATGAAAAACTGTTTTTT

J: TRBJ2-7
V: TRBV28
size: .
D: TRBD1
CDR3: CASSSGGGEQYF
DNA: TGTGCCAGCAGCTCAGGGGGCGGGGAGCAGTACTTC

J: TRBJ2-5
V: TRBV28
size: .
D: .
CDR3: CASSEWAGVEETQYF
DNA: TGTGCCAGCAGTGAGTGGGCCGGGGTGGAAGAGACCCAGTACTTC

J: TRBJ2-3
V: TRBV9
size: .
D: .
CDR3: CASSPRGGASTDTQYF
DNA: TGTGCCAGCAGCCCTCGTGGGGGGGCTAGCACAGATACGCAGTATTTT

J: TRBJ1-4
V: TRBV19
size: .
D: .
CDR3: CASSTPGLLEKLFF
DNA: TGTGCCAGTAGTACCCCTGGACTACTTGAAAAACTGTTTTTT

J: TRBJ2-3
V: TRBV4-1
size: .
D: TRBD1
CDR3: CASSQERRVQGADTQYF
DNA: TGCGCCAGCAGCCAAGAAAGACGGGTTCAGGGGGCAGATACGCAGTATTTT

J: TRBJ2-7
V: TRBV11-3
size: .
D: .
CDR3: CASSLEFRGGSYEQYF
DNA: TGTGCCAGCAGCTTAGAATTTAGGGGCGGATCCTACGAGCAGTACTTC

J: TRBJ1-1
V: TRBV6-5
size: .
D: TRBD1
CDR3: CASRGQGSGNTEAFF
DNA: TGTGCCAGCAGGGGACAGGGATCGGGGAACACTGAAGCTTTCTTT

J: TRBJ2-1
V: TRBV15
size: .
D: TRBD2
CDR3: CATSREALTSGINEQFF
DNA: TGTGCCACCAGCAGAGAGGCCCTGACTAGCGGGATTAATGAGCAGTTCTTC

J: TRBJ2-1
V: TRBV6-1
size: .
D: .
CDR3: CASSERWQGEQFF
DNA: TGTGCCAGCAGTGAACGGTGGCAGGGGGAGCAGTTCTTC

J: TRBJ2-5
V: TRBV11-2
size: .
D: .
CDR3: CASSLGLGPGTETQYF
DNA: TGTGCCAGCAGCTTAGGCTTAGGGCCAGGGACTGAGACCCAGTACTTC

J: TRBJ2-3
V: TRBV7-9
size: .
D: TRBD2
CDR3: CASSLSSGGYTDTQYF
DNA: TGTGCCAGCAGCTTGTCGTCGGGAGGGTATACAGATACGCAGTATTTT

J: TRBJ1-3
V: TRBV19
size: .
D: .
CDR3: CASSIAHEFSGNTIYF
DNA: TGTGCCAGTAGTATAGCCCATGAGTTCTCCGGAAACACCATATATTTT

J: TRBJ1-1
V: TRBV19
size: .
D: .
CDR3: CASSIKGNTEAFF
DNA: TGTGCCAGTAGTATTAAAGGGAACACTGAAGCTTTCTTT

J: TRBJ2-3
V: TRBV6-4
size: .
D: TRBD2
CDR3: CASSRLAGITDTQYF
DNA: TGTGCCAGCAGCCGACTAGCGGGCATCACAGATACGCAGTATTTT

J: TRBJ2-7
V: TRBV2
size: .
D: TRBD1
CDR3: CASSPLTGLYEQYF
DNA: TGTGCCAGCAGTCCTCTGACAGGGCTCTACGAGCAGTACTTC

J: TRBJ2-7
V: TRBV4-1
size: .
D: .
CDR3: CASSQELAEVYEQYF
DNA: TGCGCCAGCAGCCAAGAATTAGCGGAAGTATACGAGCAGTACTTC

J: TRBJ2-7
V: TRBV30
size: .
D: .
CDR3: CAGGGGGYEQYF
DNA: TGTGCCGGGGGCGGAGGGGGGTACGAGCAGTACTTC

J: TRBJ2-7
V: TRBV13
size: .
D: .
CDR3: CASSTWGSKSDEQYF
DNA: TGTGCCAGCAGCACATGGGGTAGTAAAAGTGACGAGCAGTACTTC

J: TRBJ2-3
V: TRBV7-9
size: .
D: .
CDR3: CASSLESDTQYF
DNA: TGTGCCAGCAGCTTAGAGTCGGATACGCAGTATTTT

J: TRBJ2-7
V: TRBV7-2
size: once
D: TRBD1
CDR3: CASSLGTGSYEQYF
DNA: TGTGCCAGCAGCTTAGGGACAGGGTCGTACGAGCAGTACTTC

J: TRBJ1-2
V: TRBV28
size: .
D: TRBD1
CDR3: CASSFPTGTNYGYTF
DNA: TGTGCCAGCAGTTTCCCGACAGGGACGAACTATGGCTACACCTTC

J: TRBJ1-2
V: TRBV11-1
size: .
D: TRBD1
CDR3: CASSEQGVDYGYTF
DNA: TGTGCCAGCAGCGAACAGGGGGTCGACTATGGCTACACCTTC

J: TRBJ1-1
V: TRBV18
size: .
D: .
CDR3: CASSPMGYGGEAFF
DNA: TGTGCCAGCTCACCCATGGGGTACGGGGGTGAAGCTTTCTTT

J: TRBJ1-2
V: TRBV6-5
size: .
D: TRBD1
CDR3: CASSLKGAGGYTF
DNA: TGTGCCAGCAGTTTGAAGGGGGCAGGTGGCTACACCTTC

J: TRBJ2-7
V: TRBV9
size: .
D: TRBD2
CDR3: CASSPPRASGSFEQYF
DNA: TGTGCCAGCAGCCCCCCCCGGGCTAGCGGGAGTTTCGAGCAGTACTTC

J: TRBJ2-2
V: TRBV6-1
size: .
D: TRBD2
CDR3: CASSEAGGLAGVGTGELFF
DNA: TGTGCCAGCAGTGAAGCGGGGGGACTAGCGGGAGTTGGCACCGGGGAGCTGTTTTTT

J: TRBJ2-1
V: TRBV7-3
size: .
D: .
CDR3: CASSLRGDSYNEQFF
DNA: TGTGCCAGCAGCCTAAGGGGGGACTCTTACAATGAGCAGTTCTTC

J: TRBJ2-2
V: TRBV12-5
size: .
D: TRBD2
CDR3: CASGLVPLLAGGLHTGELFF
DNA: TGTGCTAGTGGTTTGGTACCCCTTCTAGCGGGAGGCCTACACACCGGGGAGCTGTTTTTT

J: TRBJ1-4
V: TRBV6-1
size: .
D: .
CDR3: CASSAPEKLFF
DNA: TGTGCCAGCAGTGCCCCAGAAAAACTGTTTTTT

J: TRBJ2-1
V: TRBV9
size: .
D: .
CDR3: CASSDRTNRIDEQFF
DNA: TGTGCCAGCAGCGACCGGACTAATAGGATCGATGAGCAGTTCTTC

J: TRBJ2-1
V: TRBV10-1
size: .
D: .
CDR3: CASSESRWGAYNEQFF
DNA: TGCGCCAGCAGTGAGTCCAGGTGGGGCGCCTACAATGAGCAGTTCTTC

J: TRBJ1-1
V: TRBV6-5
size: .
D: TRBD1
CDR3: CASSYPGQMNTEAFF
DNA: TGTGCCAGCAGTTACCCGGGACAGATGAACACTGAAGCTTTCTTT

J: TRBJ2-1
V: TRBV4-1
size: once
D: .
CDR3: CASSQGFGLIYSYNEQFF
DNA: TGCGCCAGCAGCCAAGGTTTCGGACTGATTTACTCCTACAATGAGCAGTTCTTC

J: TRBJ1-5
V: TRBV19
size: .
D: .
CDR3: CASSSSGPQHF
DNA: TGTGCCAGTAGTTCATCAGGGCCCCAGCATTTT

J: TRBJ1-5
V: TRBV10-1
size: .
D: .
CDR3: CASSEAQGTGQPQHF
DNA: TGCGCCAGCAGTGAGGCCCAGGGGACGGGGCAGCCCCAGCATTTT

J: TRBJ2-7
V: TRBV11-3
size: .
D: .
CDR3: CASSVGDEQYF
DNA: TGTGCCAGCAGCGTTGGGGACGAGCAGTACTTC

J: TRBJ2-7
V: TRBV7-9
size: .
D: .
CDR3: CASSYKQGTEQYF
DNA: TGTGCCAGCAGCTATAAACAGGGAACCGAGCAGTACTTC

J: TRBJ1-5
V: TRBV6-1
size: .
D: TRBD1
CDR3: CASTNRGDNQPQHF
DNA: TGTGCCAGCACGAACAGGGGTGACAATCAGCCCCAGCATTTT